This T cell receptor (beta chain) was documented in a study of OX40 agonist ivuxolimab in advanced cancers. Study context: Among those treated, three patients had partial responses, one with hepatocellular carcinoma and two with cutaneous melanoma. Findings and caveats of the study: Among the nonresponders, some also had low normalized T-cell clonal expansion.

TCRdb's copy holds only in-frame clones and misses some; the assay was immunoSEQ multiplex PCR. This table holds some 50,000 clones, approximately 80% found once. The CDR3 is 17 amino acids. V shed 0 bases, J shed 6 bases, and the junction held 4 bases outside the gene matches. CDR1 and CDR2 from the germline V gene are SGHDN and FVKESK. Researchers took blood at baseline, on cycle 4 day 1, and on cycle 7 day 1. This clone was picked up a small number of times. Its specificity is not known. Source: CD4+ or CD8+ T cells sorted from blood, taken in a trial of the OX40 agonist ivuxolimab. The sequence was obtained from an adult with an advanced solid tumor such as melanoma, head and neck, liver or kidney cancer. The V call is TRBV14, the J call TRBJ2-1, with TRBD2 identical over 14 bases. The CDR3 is CASSQDLTSGGANEQFF. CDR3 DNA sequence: TGTGCCAGCAGCCAAGATTTGACTAGCGGGGGGGCCAATGAGCAGTTCTTC.